This T cell receptor beta chain was profiled in a study of regulatory T cells in long-lasting Graves disease. The time point: newly diagnosed GD, antithyroid drugs for less than 3 months. Extracted PBMC RNA gave rise to the TCR library. This clonotype has at least ten counts. CDR3 regions were amplified by Arm-PCR using iRepertoire HTBI primers to build TCR beta libraries. TCRdb reprocessed the multiplex PCR reads with MiXCR, giving one entry per CDR3 protein. The sample holds approximately 460,000 distinct CDR3 sequences, 16% seen once. CDR1 is SEHNR, CDR2 FQNEAQ, per germline (reference sequence). V was clipped by 4 bases and J by 0 bases, with 12 bases between them. The CDR3 consists of 15 residues. The sample also formed part of further work on T cells in Graves' hyperthyroidism and ophthalmopathy. That source adds: Stable Graves' hyperthyroidism meant no ophthalmopathy progression within 18 months.

The origin of this receptor is a woman in her 30s with Graves disease. The chain joins TRBV7-9 to TRBJ1-1; D might be TRBD1 (5 bases). The specimen was peripheral blood mononuclear cells (PBMCs), collected at new diagnosis, from a patient treated with antithyroid drugs. CDR3 loop: CASSSGGPLNTEAFF. As DNA, the CDR3 is TGTGCCAGCAGCTCCGGGGGACCGCTGAACACTGAAGCTTTCTTT.